A selection of T cell receptor beta chains follows, all from one sample in a study of blood T cell repertoires in COVID-19. TCRdb's copy holds only in-frame clones and misses some; the assay was immunoSEQ multiplex PCR. The sample holds approximately 200,000 clones, 81% seen once. Sequenced input: peripheral blood. The receptors come from a woman aged 80 or older with COVID-19, enrolled during active disease. Each CDR3 is given with its conserved first and last residue. The order of the fields is clone size, CDR3 length, J gene, V gene, D gene, CDR3 DNA, CDR3 protein. The D gene is left open where the match is weak. Only part of the rows carry a size: once, few, many, or a class if the clone is expanded.

>.|18|TRBJ2-1|TRBV2|TRBD2
TGCCCCCGCCGCGGGGGCCTCGCGGGGGGGAGCCCTTGGAATGAGCAGTTCTTC
CPRRGGLAGGSPWNEQFF
>.|17|TRBJ2-1|TRBV25-1|.
TGTGCCAGCAGTGAGTATACCGGGACACAGAAGGTCAATGAGCAGTTCTTC
CASSEYTGTQKVNEQFF
>.|15|TRBJ2-7|TRBV7-2|TRBD2
TGTGCCAGCAGCTTTAGCGGGGGAAACTCCTACGAGCAGTACTTC
CASSFSGGNSYEQYF
>.|17|TRBJ2-3|TRBV3-1/TRBV3-2|TRBD2
TGTGCCAGCAGCCAAGATCTGATAGCGGGAGGAGGAGATACGCAGTATTTT
CASSQDLIAGGGDTQYF
>once|15|TRBJ2-5|TRBV27|TRBD2
TGTGCCAGCAGTTCCTTAGCGGGGCCCCGCGAGACCCAGTACTTC
CASSSLAGPRETQYF
>.|14|TRBJ2-5|TRBV6-1|.
TGTGCCAGCAGTGAATGGCTAGCGATGGAGACCCAGTACTTC
CASSEWLAMETQYF
>.|12|TRBJ2-5|TRBV30|TRBD2
TGTGCCTGGAGTGGGGGGGAGGGGACCCAGTACTTC
CAWSGGEGTQYF
>.|15|TRBJ2-7|TRBV30|.
TGTGCCTGGAGTGTACAGGGGAGGAGCTCCTACGAGCAGTACTTC
CAWSVQGRSSYEQYF
>.|16|TRBJ2-7|TRBV7-6|TRBD2
TGTGCCAGCAGCATTGGGACTAGCGGGAGTCCCTACGAGCAGTACTTC
CASSIGTSGSPYEQYF
>.|13|TRBJ1-5|TRBV15|.
TGTGCCACCACCTCAGGGTTAAGGCAGCCCCAGCATTTT
CATTSGLRQPQHF
>.|15|TRBJ1-4|TRBV21-1|.
TGTGCCAGCAGCAGTGACAGGGGCTGGGGTGAAAAACTGTTTTTT
CASSSDRGWGEKLFF
>.|14|TRBJ2-3|TRBV3-1/TRBV3-2|.
TGTGCCAGCAGCCTTCGGACTAGCACAGATACGCAGTATTTT
CASSLRTSTDTQYF
>.|15|TRBJ1-2|TRBV18|.
TGTGCCAGCTCACCTCCCCAGGCAGGTTACTATGGCTACACCTTC
CASSPPQAGYYGYTF
>.|14|TRBJ1-5|TRBV4-1|TRBD1
TGCGCCAGCAGTCGACAGGGGGTCAATCAGCCCCAGCATTTT
CASSRQGVNQPQHF
>.|17|TRBJ2-2|TRBV2|TRBD1
TGTGCCAGCAGTGCCCCCCGGGACAGGGGGGGCACCGGGGAGCTGTTTTTT
CASSAPRDRGGTGELFF
>.|14|TRBJ1-5|TRBV12-5|.
TGTGCTAGTGGTTTGGTAGCTAGCAATCAGCCCCAGCATTTT
CASGLVASNQPQHF
>.|15|TRBJ2-7|TRBV5-5|.
TGTGCCAGCAGCTCCCCGGGGGTGAGCTCCTACGAGCAGTACTTC
CASSSPGVSSYEQYF
>few|16|TRBJ2-7|TRBV15|TRBD2
TGTGCCACCAGCAGAGATCTAGCGGGAGTGACGTACGAGCAGTACTTC
CATSRDLAGVTYEQYF
>.|16|TRBJ1-1|TRBV3-1/TRBV3-2|.
TGTGCCAGCAGCCAATCAGGGTACAGTAGGGACACTGAAGCTTTCTTT
CASSQSGYSRDTEAFF
>.|15|TRBJ1-1|TRBV6-6|TRBD1
TGTGCCAGCAGTTCGGAGACAGGGCATAACACTGAAGCTTTCTTT
CASSSETGHNTEAFF
>.|16|TRBJ2-3|TRBV4-2|TRBD1
TGTGCCAGCAGCCTCAGACCGGGACAGGGGACAGATACGCAGTATTTT
CASSLRPGQGTDTQYF
>.|15|TRBJ1-1|TRBV6-5|TRBD1
TGTGCCAGCAGTTACGGACAGGGGTTCGACACTGAAGCTTTCTTT
CASSYGQGFDTEAFF